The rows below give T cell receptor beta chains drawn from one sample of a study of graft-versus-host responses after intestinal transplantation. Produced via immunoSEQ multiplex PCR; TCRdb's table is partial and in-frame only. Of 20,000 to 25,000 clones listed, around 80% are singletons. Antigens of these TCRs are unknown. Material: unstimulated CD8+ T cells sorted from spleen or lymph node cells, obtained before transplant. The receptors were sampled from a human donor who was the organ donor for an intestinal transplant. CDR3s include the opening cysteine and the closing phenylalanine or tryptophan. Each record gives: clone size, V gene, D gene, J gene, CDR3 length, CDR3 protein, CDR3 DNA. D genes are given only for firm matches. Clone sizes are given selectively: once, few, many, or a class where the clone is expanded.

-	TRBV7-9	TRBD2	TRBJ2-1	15	CASSSIIRLADEQFF	TGTGCCAGCAGCTCGATAATAAGACTAGCGGATGAGCAGTTCTTC
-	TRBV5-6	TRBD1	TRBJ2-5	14	CASSFSGTEESQYF	TGTGCCAGCAGCTTCTCCGGGACAGAAGAGAGCCAGTACTTC
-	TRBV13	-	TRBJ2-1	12	CASSYSFNEQFF	TGTGCCAGCAGCTATAGTTTCAATGAGCAGTTCTTC
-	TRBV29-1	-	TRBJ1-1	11	CSVELEGGAFF	TGCAGCGTTGAGTTGGAAGGGGGAGCTTTCTTT
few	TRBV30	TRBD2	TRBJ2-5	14	CAFKRGGSVETQYF	TGTGCCTTTAAGCGGGGGGGGTCGGTAGAGACCCAGTACTTC
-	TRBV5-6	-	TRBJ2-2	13	CASRSGQTFELFF	TGTGCCAGCAGATCCGGGCAAACCTTTGAGCTGTTTTTT
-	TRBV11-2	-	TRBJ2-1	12	CASSLPYNEQFF	TGTGCCAGCAGCTTGCCTTACAATGAGCAGTTCTTC
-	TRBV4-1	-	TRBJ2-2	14	CASSQGRGTGELFF	TGCGCCAGCAGCCAAGGGCGGGGCACCGGGGAGCTGTTTTTT
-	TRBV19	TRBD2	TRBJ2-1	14	CASTGLAGVSEQFF	TGTGCCAGTACGGGACTAGCGGGAGTCTCTGAGCAGTTCTTC
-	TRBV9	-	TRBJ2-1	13	CASGGSSYNEQFF	TGTGCCAGCGGGGGGAGCTCCTACAATGAGCAGTTCTTC
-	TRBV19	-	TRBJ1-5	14	CASSIGTGDQPQHF	TGTGCCAGTAGTATAGGAACAGGAGATCAGCCCCAGCATTTT
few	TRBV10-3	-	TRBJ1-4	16	CAISQAGRETNEKLFF	TGTGCCATCAGCCAGGCGGGCAGGGAGACTAATGAAAAACTGTTTTTT
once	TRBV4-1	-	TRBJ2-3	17	CASSQDYGVGFTDTQYF	TGCGCCAGCAGCCAAGATTACGGGGTAGGTTTCACAGATACGCAGTATTTT
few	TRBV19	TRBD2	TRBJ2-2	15	CAVGTSDSNTGELFF	TGTGCCGTCGGGACTAGCGACTCGAACACCGGGGAGCTGTTTTTT
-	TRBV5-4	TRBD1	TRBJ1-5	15	CASSSGTGRNQPQHF	TGTGCCAGCAGCTCCGGGACAGGACGCAATCAGCCCCAGCATTTT
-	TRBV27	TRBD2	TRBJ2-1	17	CASSLEAGLAAYNEQFF	TGTGCCAGCAGTTTAGAGGCCGGACTAGCGGCCTACAATGAGCAGTTCTTC
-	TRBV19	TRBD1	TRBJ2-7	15	CASSMRTGSSYEQYF	TGTGCCAGTAGTATGAGGACAGGGAGCTCCTACGAGCAGTACTTC
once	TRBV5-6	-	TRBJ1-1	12	CASSLASGLAFF	TGTGCCAGCAGCTTGGCATCCGGGCTAGCTTTCTTT
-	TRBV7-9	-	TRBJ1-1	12	CASSLSAGEAFF	TGTGCCAGCAGCTTATCCGCGGGTGAAGCTTTCTTT
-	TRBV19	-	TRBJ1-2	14	CASSTRGGDYGYTF	TGTGCCAGTAGCACCAGGGGTGGGGACTATGGCTACACCTTC
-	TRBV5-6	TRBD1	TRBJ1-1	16	CASSLDRGHGNTEAFF	TGTGCCAGCAGCTTGGACAGGGGGCATGGGAACACTGAAGCTTTCTTT
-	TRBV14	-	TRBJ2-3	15	CASSQDRRGTDTQYF	TGTGCCAGCAGCCAAGATCGTCGGGGTACAGATACGCAGTATTTT
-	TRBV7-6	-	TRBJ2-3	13	CASSLAEGDTQYF	TGTGCCAGCAGCTTGGCCGAGGGGGATACGCAGTATTTT
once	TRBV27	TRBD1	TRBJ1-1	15	CASSLYRDRATEAFF	TGTGCCAGCAGTTTGTACCGGGACAGGGCTACTGAAGCTTTCTTT
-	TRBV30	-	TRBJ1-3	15	CAWSSVRLSGNTIYF	TGTGCCTGGTCGTCGGTCCGACTCTCTGGAAACACCATATATTTT
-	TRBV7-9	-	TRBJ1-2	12	CASSLGGNGYTF	TGTGCCAGCAGCTTAGGGGGGAATGGCTACACCTTC
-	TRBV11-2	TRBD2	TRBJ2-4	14	CASNSGLAGNIQYF	TGTGCCAGCAATTCCGGACTAGCGGGGAACATTCAGTACTTC